This TCR beta chain was sequenced during a study of shared clonotypes between healthy human individuals. Study findings and constraints: The authors sampled blood alone, and tissue repertoires likely differ.

In the case of this clone: Antigen specificity is unknown.

The CDR3 has 16 residues. With V trimmed by 5 bases and J by 7 bases, 9 bases remained unmatched. From germline, CDR1 is SGHTA and CDR2 FQGNSA. Generated by immunoSEQ multiplex PCR, the TCRdb table keeps only in-frame clones and is missing some. The repertoire holds 2 million to 2.5 million clones, around 92% seen once, with 0.37% in the top ten. This TCR was sampled from a man between 18 and 29 years old in good health. Some clones in this sample may be carry-over from other donors' samples. This rearrangement joins TRBV7-2 to TRBJ2-1; 12 nucleotides agree with TRBD2. The sequenced sample consisted of naive CD4+ T cells from PBMCs. Subset of the sample: CD45RA+ positively selected. CDR3 coding DNA: TGTGCCAGCAGCGAGTGGACTAGCGGGGCTGTTAATGAGCAGTTCTTC. This codes for CASSEWTSGAVNEQFF.